The entry that follows covers one TCR beta chain sequence. The data are from a study of control samples from healthy donors and cancer patients. Only in-frame clones appear in the TCRdb table, and some are missing; sequencing was by immunoSEQ multiplex PCR. Of around 130,000 clones listed, 85% to 90% are singletons. This TCR came from a man between 50 and 59 years old with head and neck cancer. Input material: PBMCs.

Here the CDR3 reads CASSRFGASGEQFF. In DNA form, the CDR3 reads TGTGCCAGCAGTCGCTTCGGGGCCTCGGGTGAGCAGTTCTTC. The V and J genes are TRBV6-5 and TRBJ2-1; tentatively, D is TRBD1 or TRBD2 (5 bases each). Trimming took off 5 bases at V and 9 bases at J, with 17 bases between the two ends. Germline CDR1 is MNHEY and CDR2 is SVGAGI. This CDR3 is 14 amino acids long.